The next 23 T cell receptor beta chains were all read from a single sample in a study of chemoradiotherapy in HPV16-positive cancers. This table comes from immunoSEQ multiplex PCR, and its TCRdb copy is limited to in-frame clones, with some not included. The sample includes about 12,000 clones, approximately 75% seen only once; the top ten take around 8.1%. Sample collection occurred from a patient who underwent chemoradiotherapy. These TCRs come from a human donor with HPV-associated anogenital cancer.

The V call is TRBV6-6, the J call TRBJ2-2; D is uncertain. This CDR3 has 11 amino acids. V was cut by 7 bases and J by 8 bases, with 8 bases left in between. CDR1 and CDR2 (germline): MNHNY, SVGAGI (reference sequence). CDR3 sequence: CASIERGELFF. The CDR3, as DNA: TGTGCCAGCATCGAACGGGGGGAGCTGTTTTTT.

The V gene is TRBV5-1, the J gene TRBJ2-5, with TRBD2 identical over 7 bases. V was pared by 2 bases and J by 6 bases, with 13 bases of the junction left unmatched. The CDR3 runs 16 residues. CDR1 is SGHRS and CDR2 is YFSETQ in the germline V gene. The DNA for the CDR3 is TGCGCCAGCAGCTTTTCGACTAGCCCGAACTATCAGACCCAGTACTTC. Translating it yields CASSFSTSPNYQTQYF. Full variable domain (remainder filled in from reference TRBV5-1 and TRBJ2-5): KAGVTQTPRYLIKTRGQQVTLSCSPISGHRSVSWYQQTPGQGLQFLFEYFSETQRNKGNFPGRFSGRQFSNSRSEMNVSTLELGDSALYLCASSFSTSPNYQTQYFGPGTRLLVL.

This chain joins TRBV28 and TRBJ1-5; no reliable D call. This CDR3 contains 15 residues. CDR1 and CDR2 (germline): MDHEN, SYDVKM. Trimming pared 6 bases from V and 2 bases from J, leaving 14 bases between. The CDR3 protein is CASRNSEVGNQPQHF. In DNA, the CDR3 is TGTGCCAGCAGGAATTCGGAAGTAGGCAATCAGCCCCAGCATTTT.

The table lists this clone with a few counts. The CDR3 spells CASSSMGQGDSNQPQHF. The CDR3 DNA follows: TGTGCCAGCAGTTCAATGGGACAGGGGGATAGCAATCAGCCCCAGCATTTT. The chain uses TRBV28 and TRBJ1-5, with 11 bases that match TRBD1. V was pared by 4 bases and J by 0 bases, with 5 bases of the junction left unmatched. CDR3 size: 17 residues. The V gene's germline CDR1 is MDHEN and CDR2 SYDVKM.

The rearrangement joins TRBV15 to TRBJ2-3, with D tentatively TRBD1 (6 bases). The CDR3 runs to 15 residues. The ends were cut back, 0 bases at V and 3 bases at J, with 10 bases in the middle. Germline CDR1 and CDR2: LNHNV and YYDKDF (reference sequence). The CDR3 DNA reads TGTGCCACCAGCAGAGACAGGGGTAAGACAGATACGCAGTATTTT. Amino acids: CATSRDRGKTDTQYF.

The CDR3 here is CASSSRPTDYNEQFF. CDR3 in DNA: TGCGCCAGCAGCTCCCGCCCGACAGATTACAATGAGCAGTTCTTC. This chain joins TRBV5-1 and TRBJ2-1; D perhaps matches TRBD1 (5 bases). The CDR3 runs to 15 residues. CDR1 and CDR2 (germline): SGHRS, YFSETQ. Deletions cut 3 bases from V and 4 bases from J, with 14 bases between.

J is TRBJ1-4 and V is TRBV9, with 10 bases that match TRBD1. In germline, CDR1 is SGDLS, CDR2 YYNGEE. The CDR3 is 15 amino acids. V trimming: 2 bases; J trimming: 5 bases; junction bases outside the gene matches: 3. CDR3 nucleotides: TGTGCCAGCAGCGTCCGGGACAGGGGAAATGAAAAACTGTTTTTT. The encoded protein is CASSVRDRGNEKLFF.

V usage is TRBV6-1 and J usage is TRBJ2-7; 10 bases map to TRBD2. Trimming cost V 0 bases and J 2 bases; bases outside gene matches: 16. There are 20 residues in the CDR3. The germline V gene has CDR1 MNHNS and CDR2 SASEGT. The CDR3 loop reads CASSEAFEGSGRIPTYEQYF. The CDR3 DNA follows: TGTGCCAGCAGTGAAGCGTTTGAAGGTAGCGGGAGGATACCTACCTACGAGCAGTACTTC.

V gene TRBV6-1 combines with J gene TRBJ1-5; 8 nucleotides match TRBD1. CDR1 and CDR2 (germline): MNHNS, SASEGT. V lost 8 bases to trimming and J lost 7 bases; unmatched junction nucleotides: 10. The CDR3 is 14 amino acids. The chain's CDR3 is CASGETGVYQPQHF. CDR3 DNA: TGTGCCAGCGGAGAGACAGGGGTGTACCAGCCCCAGCATTTT.

This clone was detected a few times. J is TRBJ2-2 and V is TRBV6-4, with D possibly called TRBD1 or TRBD2 (5 bases each). V was trimmed by 2 bases and J by 4 bases, leaving 5 bases between them. Per germline, CDR1 MRHNA and CDR2 SNTAGT. This CDR3 has 13 amino acids. The CDR3 DNA follows: TGTGCCAGCAGTGACGGGGGCACCGGGGAGCTGTTTTTT. Translated: CASSDGGTGELFF.

The chain links TRBV28 to TRBJ1-2, with D hard to call. This CDR3 is 14 amino acids long. CDR1 and CDR2 (germline): MDHEN, SYDVKM. V lost 8 bases, J lost 0 bases, and 13 bases lay in between. CDR3 DNA sequence: TGTGCCAGCGGGCGGCAGGCTGCTAACTATGGCTACACCTTC. This sequence encodes CASGRQAANYGYTF.

The chain has TRBV19 and TRBJ1-4; 7 nucleotides agree with TRBD1. Germline CDR1 and CDR2: LNHDA and SQIVND (reference sequence). This CDR3 is 16 amino acids long. After removal of 5 bases from V and 3 bases from J, the junction contained 9 bases not matched to a gene. CDR3 DNA: TGTGCCAGTAGTCCGACAGGGCTCGGGGCTAATGAAAAACTGTTTTTT. Translated: CASSPTGLGANEKLFF.

The J gene is TRBJ2-3, the V gene TRBV29-1; D tentatively fits TRBD1 or TRBD2 (6 bases each). This CDR3 comprises 14 residues. V lost 6 bases and J 4 bases, leaving 17 bases between the germline ends. Germline CDR1 reads SQVTM; CDR2 reads ANQGSEA. The CDR3 DNA reads as TGCAGCGTCCGAGAGGCAGGGGAGGCAGATACGCAGTATTTT. It encodes CSVREAGEADTQYF.

This chain links TRBV6-6 with TRBJ2-4, with TRBD2 matching 10 bases. This CDR3 comprises 14 residues. Germline V CDR1 and CDR2: MNHNY, SVGAGI (reference sequence). The V gene end was trimmed by 4 bases and the J gene end by 3 bases; junction bases not matched to a gene: 0. Here the CDR3 reads CASSSSGSKNIQYF. CDR3 in DNA: TGTGCCAGCAGTTCTAGCGGGAGCAAAAACATTCAGTACTTC.

This rearrangement joins TRBV5-4 to TRBJ2-2; 10 bases are shared with TRBD2. CDR3 length: 15 residues. The V segment lost 4 bases and the J segment 6 bases; nucleotides outside the gene matches: 6. In germline, CDR1 is SGHNT, CDR2 YYREEE (reference sequence). DNA of the CDR3: TGTGCCAGCAGCATTGGTCTAGCGGGAGCCGGGGAGCTGTTTTTT. Translation: CASSIGLAGAGELFF.

The chain carries TRBV11-2 and TRBJ1-1; no clear D. V dropped 5 bases and J dropped 6 bases, with 22 bases sitting between them. This CDR3 comprises 16 residues. Per germline, CDR1 SGHAT and CDR2 FQNNGV. This chain's CDR3 is CASSAILARSRAEAFF. The CDR3 region has the DNA TGTGCCAGCAGCGCCATCCTTGCAAGGTCCCGCGCTGAAGCTTTCTTT. Supplemented by reference TRBV11-2 and TRBJ1-1, the full variable domain reads EAGVAQSPRYKIIEKRQSVAFWCNPISGHATLYWYQQILGQGPKLLIQFQNNGVVDDSQLPKDRFSAERLKGVDSTLKIQPAKLEDSAVYLCASSAILARSRAEAFFGQGTRLTVV.

V is TRBV18 and J is TRBJ2-3; D not certain. V was trimmed by 3 bases and J by 6 bases, leaving 10 bases between them. Germline loops: CDR1 KGHSH, CDR2 LQKENI. This CDR3 contains 13 residues. As DNA, the CDR3 is TGTGCCAGCTCACCGAATCTCGGGGATACGCAGTATTTT. Translating gives CASSPNLGDTQYF.

Only a few counts were recorded for this clone. The J gene is TRBJ2-7, the V gene TRBV6-1, with no clear D. The V and J ends lost 10 bases and 6 bases respectively, with 13 bases between them. Germline values: CDR1 MNHNS, CDR2 SASEGT. CDR3 size: 11 residues. The CDR3 protein is CAIIDSGEQYF. DNA for the CDR3: TGTGCCATCATTGACTCTGGCGAGCAGTACTTC.

CDR3 loop: CASSKHEVPGETQYF. As DNA, the CDR3 is TGTGCCAGCAGCAAACACGAGGTCCCGGGGGAGACCCAGTACTTC. The chain links TRBV21-1 to TRBJ2-5; the D call of TRBD2 is as the table states it, not checked on the DNA. TRBV21-1 is a recognized pseudogene. The CDR3 consists of 15 residues.

The gene calls are TRBV30 and TRBJ1-2; 10 bases agree with TRBD1. CDR1 GTSNPN and CDR2 SVGIG come from the germline V gene (reference sequence). The CDR3 runs 13 residues. J was trimmed by 8 bases and V by 2 bases; bases with no gene match: 5. The DNA of the CDR3 is TGTGCCTGGAGTCGACAGGGGGCAGAGGGCTACACCTTC. The encoded protein is CAWSRQGAEGYTF.

The CDR3 DNA reads TGCGCCAGCAGCCAAGGATGGACAGGGGTTAGAGACACCATATATTTT. It yields the protein CASSQGWTGVRDTIYF. The V call is TRBV4-1, the J call TRBJ1-3; 9 bases map to TRBD1. The CDR3 spans 16 residues. Germline CDR1 is MGHRA and CDR2 is YSYEKL. Germline trimming cut 1 base from V and 8 bases from J; bases unmatched to any gene: 9.

This rearrangement joins TRBV29-1 to TRBJ2-1, with 8 bases that match TRBD1. J lost 1 base, V lost 7 bases, and 9 bases had no gene match. The V gene's germline CDR1 is SQVTM and CDR2 ANQGSEA. The CDR3 is made up of 15 amino acids. DNA of the CDR3: TGCAGCGCCCGACAGGGGACCGGGTCCTACAATGAGCAGTTCTTC. Its translation is CSARQGTGSYNEQFF.

This chain connects TRBV28 to TRBJ1-6, with 8 bases identical to TRBD1. Germline-derived CDR1 and CDR2 are MDHEN and SYDVKM. V dropped 3 bases and J dropped 7; count of bases not matched to a gene: 8. The CDR3 covers 16 residues. The CDR3 nucleotides read TGTGCCAGCAGTTTGTCCACAGGGGGTGGAAATTCACCCCTCCACTTT. Translated, it gives CASSLSTGGGNSPLHF.